A selection of T cell receptor beta chains follows, all from one sample in a study of blood T cell repertoires in COVID-19. The repertoire was sequenced with immunoSEQ multiplex PCR; TCRdb's copy has only in-frame clones and lacks some. The data show 90,000 to 110,000 clones, with 75% to 85% seen just once and over 8.5% held by the top ten. The sequenced sample consisted of peripheral blood. All receptors come from a woman in her 70s with acute or convalescent COVID-19. Each CDR3 is given with its conserved first and last residue. The D gene is left open where the match is weak. The size entry is marked missing in some rows and otherwise reads once, few, many or a size class.

v_gene	j_gene	abundance	d_gene	CDR3aa	CDR3nt
TRBV12-5	TRBJ2-1	-	-	CASGPLSSYNEQFF	TGTGCTAGTGGCCCACTGAGCTCCTACAATGAGCAGTTCTTC
TRBV11-3	TRBJ2-7	-	TRBD2	CASSLSASGEQYF	TGTGCCAGCAGCTTATCGGCTAGCGGCGAGCAGTACTTC
TRBV28	TRBJ1-2	-	-	CASSLLRGSGNYGYTF	TGTGCCAGCAGTTTATTAAGGGGGTCAGGGAACTATGGCTACACCTTC
TRBV4-3	TRBJ1-1	-	-	CASSQGGRTEAFF	TGCGCCAGCAGCCAAGGGGGGAGGACTGAAGCTTTCTTT
TRBV5-6	TRBJ1-1	-	TRBD1	CASIRQGLTEAFF	TGTGCCAGCATCAGACAGGGACTCACTGAAGCTTTCTTT
TRBV6-2/TRBV6-3	TRBJ2-7	-	-	CASSYSISADEQYF	TGTGCCAGCAGTTACTCGATCAGCGCCGACGAGCAGTACTTC
TRBV2	TRBJ2-7	-	-	CASSDMGREFSEQYF	TGTGCCAGCAGTGACATGGGACGGGAGTTTAGCGAGCAGTACTTC
TRBV5-1	TRBJ2-1	-	-	CASSLYDEQFF	TGCGCCAGCAGCTTGTATGATGAGCAGTTCTTC
TRBV30	TRBJ1-2	-	-	CAWSVSHRGGYTF	TGTGCCTGGAGTGTATCCCATAGGGGCGGCTACACCTTC
TRBV10-3	TRBJ1-2	-	TRBD1	CAITWDSNYGYTF	TGTGCCATCACTTGGGACAGCAACTATGGCTACACCTTC
TRBV5-4	TRBJ2-7	-	-	CASSLYGHISEQYF	TGTGCCAGCAGCTTGTACGGACACATCAGCGAGCAGTACTTC
TRBV5-8	TRBJ2-1	-	TRBD2	CASSLRRLAGGNNEQFF	TGTGCCAGCAGCTTAAGGAGGCTAGCGGGAGGGAACAATGAGCAGTTCTTC
TRBV5-1	TRBJ2-7	-	TRBD1	CASSAGQGSSYEQYF	TGCGCCAGCAGCGCCGGACAGGGCAGCTCCTACGAGCAGTACTTC
TRBV3-1/TRBV3-2	TRBJ1-6	-	TRBD1	CASRPPDRGGWSPLHF	TGTGCCAGCAGACCCCCGGACAGGGGTGGATGGTCACCCCTCCACTTT
TRBV5-1	TRBJ2-3	-	-	CASSLAGAGYTDTQYF	TGCGCCAGCAGCTTGGCTGGGGCGGGGTACACAGATACGCAGTATTTT
TRBV7-8	TRBJ1-3	-	-	CASSLARRGARGAGNTIYF	TGTGCCAGCAGCTTAGCTCGCCGGGGGGCGCGGGGCGCTGGAAACACCATATATTTT
TRBV6-2/TRBV6-3	TRBJ2-7	-	TRBD2	CASSYGTSNEQYF	TGTGCCAGCAGTTACGGGACTAGCAACGAGCAGTACTTC
TRBV29-1	TRBJ1-2	-	-	CSVGSQGGYTF	TGCAGCGTTGGTTCGCAGGGTGGCTACACCTTC
TRBV12-3/TRBV12-4	TRBJ2-2	-	-	CASMRQELFF	TGTGCCAGCATGCGGCAGGAGCTGTTTTTT
TRBV5-1	TRBJ2-1	few	TRBD1	CASSLGPGQGGNEQFF	TGCGCCAGCAGCTTGGGCCCGGGACAGGGTGGCAATGAGCAGTTCTTC
TRBV7-2	TRBJ2-1	once	TRBD2	CASSFSSGGADEQFF	TGTGCCAGCAGCTTTTCTAGCGGGGGGGCTGATGAGCAGTTCTTC
TRBV6-5	TRBJ1-1	-	TRBD1	CASSPRTGGTEAFF	TGTGCCAGCAGTCCAAGGACAGGGGGGACTGAAGCTTTCTTT
TRBV5-1	TRBJ1-5	few	-	CASSFTGLGQPQHF	TGCGCCAGCAGCTTTACAGGGTTAGGTCAGCCCCAGCATTTT
TRBV10-1	TRBJ1-6	-	-	CASSEQLRVSYNSPLHF	TGCGCCAGCAGTGAGCAGCTCAGGGTTTCCTATAATTCACCCCTCCACTTT
TRBV4-3	TRBJ1-1	-	-	CASSQDYRRRHTEAFF	TGCGCCAGCAGCCAAGATTATCGGCGGAGGCACACTGAAGCTTTCTTT
TRBV5-1	TRBJ2-1	-	TRBD2	CASSLGTSGTNEQFF	TGCGCCAGCAGCCTGGGGACTAGTGGAACTAATGAGCAGTTCTTC
TRBV10-2	TRBJ1-2	medium-sized	TRBD1	CASSESLQGGGYGYTF	TGCGCCAGCAGTGAGAGTTTGCAAGGGGGCGGCTATGGCTACACCTTC
TRBV11-2	TRBJ1-3	-	TRBD1	CASSFGQGAGNTIYF	TGTGCCAGCAGCTTCGGACAGGGGGCTGGAAACACCATATATTTT
TRBV12-3/TRBV12-4	TRBJ1-2	-	-	CASSGEIIYGYTF	TGTGCCAGCAGCGGGGAAATTATCTATGGCTACACCTTC
TRBV12-5	TRBJ1-6	-	-	CASGLDLNSPLHF	TGTGCTAGTGGTTTGGACCTAAATTCACCCCTCCACTTT
TRBV5-4	TRBJ2-3	-	TRBD2	CASSLGLAWGDTQYF	TGTGCCAGCAGCTTGGGACTAGCTTGGGGAGATACGCAGTATTTT
TRBV5-1	TRBJ1-1	-	-	CASSEWGVENTEAFF	TGCGCCAGCAGTGAGTGGGGGGTAGAGAACACTGAAGCTTTCTTT
TRBV7-8	TRBJ2-5	-	TRBD2	CASSSGLAGEQETQYF	TGTGCCAGCAGCTCGGGACTAGCGGGGGAACAAGAGACCCAGTACTTC
TRBV19	TRBJ2-2	once	-	CAISGTPNTGGLFF	TGTGCCATCTCCGGGACCCCGAACACCGGGGGGCTGTTTTTT
TRBV4-1	TRBJ2-7	once	TRBD1	CASSQGGTGNEQYF	TGCGCCAGCAGCCAAGGAGGGACAGGGAACGAGCAGTACTTC
TRBV2	TRBJ2-2	-	TRBD2	CASNVAGKLFF	TGTGCCAGCAACGTAGCGGGAAAGCTGTTTTTT
TRBV2	TRBJ2-1	-	-	CASRTIIYNEQFF	TGTGCCAGCAGGACTATTATCTACAATGAGCAGTTCTTC
TRBV19	TRBJ2-5	-	TRBD1	CASRRTGGSETQYF	TGTGCCAGTAGACGGACAGGGGGCTCGGAGACCCAGTACTTC
TRBV29-1	TRBJ1-5	-	-	CSVAGDSNQPQHF	TGCAGCGTCGCAGGGGATAGCAATCAGCCCCAGCATTTT
TRBV6-5	TRBJ1-3	-	-	CASSYSVRSSGNTIYF	TGTGCCAGCAGTTACTCGGTGAGGAGCTCTGGAAACACCATATATTTT
TRBV4-1	TRBJ2-4	few	TRBD2	CASSQLLAENIQYF	TGCGCCAGCAGCCAACTTCTAGCGGAAAACATTCAGTACTTC
TRBV19	TRBJ2-1	-	TRBD2	CASSILAGANNEQFF	TGTGCCAGTAGTATATTAGCGGGAGCAAACAATGAGCAGTTCTTC
TRBV7-6	TRBJ2-1	-	TRBD2	CASSPRQSLAVGEQFF	TGTGCCAGCAGTCCTCGACAGTCACTAGCGGTTGGGGAGCAGTTCTTC
TRBV19	TRBJ1-5	-	-	CASSIGGWNQPQHF	TGTGCCAGTAGTATCGGGGGGTGGAATCAGCCCCAGCATTTT
TRBV27	TRBJ2-1	-	TRBD1	CASSSPGQGFNEQFF	TGTGCCAGCAGTTCACCGGGACAGGGGTTCAATGAGCAGTTCTTC
TRBV15	TRBJ1-1	-	-	CATSRDPAGNTEAFF	TGTGCCACCAGCAGAGACCCCGCAGGGAACACTGAAGCTTTCTTT
TRBV5-1	TRBJ1-2	-	-	CASSLGASNSNYGYTF	TGCGCCAGCAGCTTGGGCGCGAGTAATTCTAACTATGGCTACACCTTC
TRBV4-3	TRBJ1-5	-	-	CASSQDSGQIPQHF	TGCGCCAGCAGCCAAGATAGTGGACAGATACCCCAGCATTTT
TRBV7-9	TRBJ2-7	-	-	CASSLSKFEQYF	TGTGCCAGCAGCTTAAGCAAGTTCGAGCAGTACTTC
TRBV5-1	TRBJ2-1	-	TRBD2	CASLKEAGGHEQFF	TGCGCCAGCCTTAAGGAGGCGGGAGGGCATGAGCAGTTCTTC